This T cell receptor (beta chain) was sequenced for a study of T cell repertoires in cytomegalovirus infection. Whole-study context: Researchers turned to recently identified HLA-C-restricted CMV epitopes as well as well-studied HLA-B-restricted ones. Through public TCR beta signatures, both CMV infection and matching HLA type were indicated.

One entry per CDR3 protein, called by TCRdb with MiXCR from the reads. The sample contains about 770,000 distinct CDR3 sequences, about 28% of which appear only once. CDR3 length equals 15 residues. Per the germline V gene, CDR1 is MNHEY and CDR2 is SMNVEV (reference sequence). The V gene end was trimmed by 7 bases and the J gene end by 4 bases; junction bases not matched to a gene: 10. Details on this clonotype: Its antigen is unidentified.

Findings and limits, study-wide: The ex vivo response was dominated by HLA-C-restricted CMV-specific TCR beta clonotypes. Of the TCR beta families, the public ones yielded a cumulative frequency that identified carriers of CMV plus the relevant HLA.

The sequence was obtained from a human donor in good health (CMV status not recorded). Some clones in this sample may be carry-over from other donors' samples. The rearrangement links TRBV27 to TRBJ2-7, with 10 bases lining up with TRBD1. Sequenced here: cultured CD8+ T cells from PBMCs, sampled from culture after CMV antigen stimulation. This chain's CDR3 is CASTPFGTGDYEQYV. The DNA for the CDR3 is TGTGCCAGCACCCCTTTTGGGACAGGGGATTACGAGCAGTACGTC.